This entry describes one T cell receptor beta chain. This clonotype came up a few times. No antigen is known for it. No qualities accompany the bases; no much larger clone lies one base away. The data belong to a study of T cells after yellow fever vaccination (dated by TCRdb to the late 2010s). At the level of the whole study: The SMART-Seq v4 Ultra Low Input RNA kit was used to prepare libraries from fractions with low cell numbers. Blood samples were taken at several timepoints before and after primary and secondary immunization, and bulk PBMC replicates and cell subsets were isolated. To follow T-cell clones before and after primary and booster YFV17D yellow fever vaccination, bulk TCR alpha and beta repertoires were sequenced over time. Two healthy male donors made up the cohort, one aged 18 to 29 years and the other aged 30 to 40 years. The paper as a whole reports these results and caveats: Most clones expanded after primary vaccination were re-detected after the booster (around 96% of CD4 and approximately 88% of CD8), suggesting broad memory maintenance. The secondary T-cell response was found to be weaker but faster than the primary response, with a peak reached on day 5 rather than on day 15. A small share of clonotypes occurred in both CD4 and CD8 compartments, likely arising from convergent recombination. Because the study included only a couple of donors, the extent to which the findings can be generalized is limited. Computational filtering was needed because FACS-sorted repertoires could contain abundant contaminating clonotypes from the bulk population.

The sample was run on an Illumina NovaSeq 6000. TCR cDNA was synthesized by 5'RACE template switching, through which a universal primer site and unique molecular identifiers were introduced. cDNA synthesis was primed from both the TCR alpha and TCR beta constant segments. Two PCR steps were used to amplify libraries, with sample barcodes and sequencing adapters being added in the second step. Sequencing of the libraries was done on either Illumina HiSeq 2500 (2x100 bp) or NovaSeq (2x150 bp). For the original study's pipeline: MIGEC was used to demultiplex reads and collapse the reads into UMI consensus sequences, and MiXCR was used for V(D)J alignment. Clonotypes responding to the vaccine were identified with edgeR on replicate PBMC samples, with the criteria of FDR below 0.01 and a log2 fold change above 5 up to day 15. Bulk clonotypes were assigned CD4 or CD8 identity according to which sequenced CD4 or CD8 repertoire held them at higher abundance. TCRdb applied fastp at Q25 and MiXCR to the public reads, then kept only in-frame beta chains. Here each entry gathers all rows of one CDR3 protein and keeps the most common genes and DNA. TCRdb assigned the V and J calls; the authors' analysis was not used. The sample table lists fewer than 500,000 distinct CDR3 sequences, 18% of them with a count of one. Over 15% of the sample is in the top ten clones.

Per the germline V gene (reference sequence), LNHDA is the CDR1 and SQIVND is the CDR2. Compared with germline, V lacks 7 bases and J lacks 6 bases; bases without a gene match: 10. Reading from cysteine to phenylalanine, the CDR3 counts 16 amino acids. The kept DNA is CDR3 alone, 48 bases in frame from the first base. The treatment or condition tag for this specimen amounts to: live attenuated yellow fever vaccine strain. At each blood-draw timepoint, two biological replicates of bulk PBMCs were collected. A standard Ficoll-Paque protocol was used to isolate PBMCs from peripheral blood. TriZol was used to extract RNA from bulk PBMCs, CD4 and CD8 fractions, and dextramer-positive and dextramer-negative fractions.

The V gene is TRBV19 and the J gene is TRBJ1-5; 12 of the junction bases match TRBD1. The sequence derives from a man between 18 and 35 years old who received the YFV17D yellow fever vaccine. Here the sequenced sample was PBMCs, taken before the yellow fever booster vaccination. The CDR3: CASNTGTGGFFQPQHF. The bases read TGTGCCAGTAATACCGGGACAGGGGGCTTTTTTCAGCCCCAGCATTTT.